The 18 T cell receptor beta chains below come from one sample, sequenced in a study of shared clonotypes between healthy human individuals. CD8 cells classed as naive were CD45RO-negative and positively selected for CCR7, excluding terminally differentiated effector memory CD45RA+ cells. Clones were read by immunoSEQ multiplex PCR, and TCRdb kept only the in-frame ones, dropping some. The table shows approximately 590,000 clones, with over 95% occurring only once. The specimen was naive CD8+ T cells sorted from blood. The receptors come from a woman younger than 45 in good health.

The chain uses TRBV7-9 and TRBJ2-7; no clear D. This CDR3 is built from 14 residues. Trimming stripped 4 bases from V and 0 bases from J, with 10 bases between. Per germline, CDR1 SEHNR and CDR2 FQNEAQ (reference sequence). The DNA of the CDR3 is TGTGCCAGCAGCTCCTCCCTACTCTCCTACGAGCAGTACTTC. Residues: CASSSSLLSYEQYF. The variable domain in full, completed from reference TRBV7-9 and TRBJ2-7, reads DTGVSQNPRHKITKRGQNVTFRCDPISEHNRLYWYRQTLGQGPEFLTYFQNEAQLEKSRLLSDRFSAERPKGSFSTLEIQRTEQGDSAMYLCASSSSLLSYEQYFGPGTRLTVT.

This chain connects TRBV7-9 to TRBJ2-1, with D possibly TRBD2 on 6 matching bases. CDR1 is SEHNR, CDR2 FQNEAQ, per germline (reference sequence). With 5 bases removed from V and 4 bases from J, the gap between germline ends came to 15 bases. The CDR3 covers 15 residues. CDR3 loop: CASSAVLGRYNEQFF. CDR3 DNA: TGTGCCAGCAGCGCAGTCCTTGGGAGGTACAATGAGCAGTTCTTC.

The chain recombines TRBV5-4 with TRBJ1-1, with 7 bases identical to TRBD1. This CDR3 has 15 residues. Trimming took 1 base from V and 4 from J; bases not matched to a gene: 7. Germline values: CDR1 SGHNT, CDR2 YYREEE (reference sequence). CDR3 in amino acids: CASSLWSGQLTEAFF. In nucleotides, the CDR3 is TGTGCCAGCAGCTTGTGGTCGGGACAGCTCACTGAAGCTTTCTTT. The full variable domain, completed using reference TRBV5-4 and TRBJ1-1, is ETGVTQSPTHLIKTRGQQVTLRCSSQSGHNTVSWYQQALGQGPQFIFQYYREEENGRGNFPPRFSGLQFPNYSSELNVNALELDDSALYLCASSLWSGQLTEAFFGQGTRLTVV.

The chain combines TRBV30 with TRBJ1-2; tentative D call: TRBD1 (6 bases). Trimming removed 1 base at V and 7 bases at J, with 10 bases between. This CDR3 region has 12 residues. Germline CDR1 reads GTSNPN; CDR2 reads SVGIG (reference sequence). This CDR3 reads CAWSAGARGYTF. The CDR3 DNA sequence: TGTGCCTGGAGTGCGGGGGCTCGTGGCTACACCTTC.

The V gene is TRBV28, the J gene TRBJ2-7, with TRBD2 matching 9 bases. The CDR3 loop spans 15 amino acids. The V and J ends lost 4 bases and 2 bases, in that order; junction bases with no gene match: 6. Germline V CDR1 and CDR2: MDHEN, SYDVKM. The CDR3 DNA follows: TGTGCCAGCAGTTCCGGACTAGCGTATCCCTACGAGCAGTACTTC. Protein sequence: CASSSGLAYPYEQYF.

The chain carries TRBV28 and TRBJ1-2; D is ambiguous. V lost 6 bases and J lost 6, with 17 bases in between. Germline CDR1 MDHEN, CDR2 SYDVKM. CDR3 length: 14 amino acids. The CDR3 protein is CASSLNFEADGYTF. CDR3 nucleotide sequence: TGTGCCAGCAGCCTAAACTTTGAGGCGGATGGCTACACCTTC.

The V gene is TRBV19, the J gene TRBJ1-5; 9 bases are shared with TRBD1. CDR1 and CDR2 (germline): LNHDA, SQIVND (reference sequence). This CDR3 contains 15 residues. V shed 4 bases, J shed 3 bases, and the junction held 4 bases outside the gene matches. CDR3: CASSTGTGPNQPQHF. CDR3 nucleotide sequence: TGTGCCAGTAGTACCGGGACAGGGCCCAATCAGCCCCAGCATTTT. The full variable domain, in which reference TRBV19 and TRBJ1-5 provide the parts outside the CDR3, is DGGITQSPKYLFRKEGQNVTLSCEQNLNHDAMYWYRQDPGQGLRLIYYSQIVNDFQKGDIAEGYSVSREKKESFPLTVTSAQKNPTAFYLCASSTGTGPNQPQHFGDGTRLSIL.

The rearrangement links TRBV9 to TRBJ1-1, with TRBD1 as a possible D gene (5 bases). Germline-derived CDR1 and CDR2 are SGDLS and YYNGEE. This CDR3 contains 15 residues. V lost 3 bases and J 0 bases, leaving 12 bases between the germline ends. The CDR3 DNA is TGTGCCAGCAGCGGGGGGGACGGATTGAACACTGAAGCTTTCTTT. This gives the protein CASSGGDGLNTEAFF.

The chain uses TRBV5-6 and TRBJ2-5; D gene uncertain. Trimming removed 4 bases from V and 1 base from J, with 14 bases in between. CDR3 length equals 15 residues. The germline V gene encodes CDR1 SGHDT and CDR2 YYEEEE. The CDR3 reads CASSQPEGSQETQYF. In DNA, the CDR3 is TGTGCCAGCAGCCAACCTGAAGGGTCCCAAGAGACCCAGTACTTC.

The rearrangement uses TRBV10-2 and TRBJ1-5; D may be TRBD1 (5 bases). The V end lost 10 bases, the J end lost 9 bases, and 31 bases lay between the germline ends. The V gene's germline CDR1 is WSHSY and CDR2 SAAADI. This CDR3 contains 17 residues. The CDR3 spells CATKKVGRAKRSWPQHF. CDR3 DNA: TGCGCCACCAAAAAGGTTGGCAGGGCCAAGAGGAGTTGGCCCCAGCATTTT.

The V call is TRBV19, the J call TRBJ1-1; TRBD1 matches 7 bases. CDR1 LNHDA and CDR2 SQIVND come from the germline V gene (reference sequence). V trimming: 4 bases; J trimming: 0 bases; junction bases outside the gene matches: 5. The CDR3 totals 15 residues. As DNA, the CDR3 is TGTGCCAGTAGTAAGACCGGGACAGTGAACACTGAAGCTTTCTTT. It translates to CASSKTGTVNTEAFF.

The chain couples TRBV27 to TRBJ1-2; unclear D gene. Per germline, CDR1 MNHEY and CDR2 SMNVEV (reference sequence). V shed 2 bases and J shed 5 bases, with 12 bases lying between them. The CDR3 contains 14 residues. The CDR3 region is CASSLGMGRYGYTF. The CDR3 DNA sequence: TGTGCCAGCAGTTTAGGGATGGGGAGGTATGGCTACACCTTC.

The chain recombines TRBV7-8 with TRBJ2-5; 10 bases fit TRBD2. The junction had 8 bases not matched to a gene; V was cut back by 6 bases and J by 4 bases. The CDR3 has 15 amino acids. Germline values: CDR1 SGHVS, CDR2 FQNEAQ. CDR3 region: CASSEFEREGETQYF. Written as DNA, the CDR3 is TGTGCCAGCAGTGAATTCGAGCGGGAGGGAGAGACCCAGTACTTC.

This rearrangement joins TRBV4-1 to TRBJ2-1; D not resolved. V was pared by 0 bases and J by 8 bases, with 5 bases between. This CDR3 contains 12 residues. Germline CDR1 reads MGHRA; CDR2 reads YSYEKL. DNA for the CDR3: TGCGCCAGCAGCCAAGATTACGATGAGCAGTTCTTC. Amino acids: CASSQDYDEQFF.

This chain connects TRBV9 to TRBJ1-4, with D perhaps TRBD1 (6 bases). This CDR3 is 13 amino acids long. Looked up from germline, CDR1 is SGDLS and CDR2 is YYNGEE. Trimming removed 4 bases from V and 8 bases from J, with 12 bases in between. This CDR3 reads CASSPGGREKLFF. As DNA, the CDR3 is TGTGCCAGCAGCCCGGGGGGCAGGGAAAAACTGTTTTTT.

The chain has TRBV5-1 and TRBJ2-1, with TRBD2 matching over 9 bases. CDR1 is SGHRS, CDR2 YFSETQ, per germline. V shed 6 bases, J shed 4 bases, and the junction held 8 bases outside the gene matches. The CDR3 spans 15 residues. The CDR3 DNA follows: TGCGCCAGCACCCACACCAGCGGGAGGTACAATGAGCAGTTCTTC. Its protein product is CASTHTSGRYNEQFF.

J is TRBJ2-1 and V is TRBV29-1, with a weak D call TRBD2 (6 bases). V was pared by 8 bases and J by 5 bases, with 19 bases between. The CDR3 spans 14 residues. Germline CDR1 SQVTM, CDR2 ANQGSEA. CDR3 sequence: CSTREQVKDNEQFF. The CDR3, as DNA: TGCAGCACTCGGGAGCAAGTCAAGGACAATGAGCAGTTCTTC.

The CDR3, as DNA: TGTGCCAGCAGTGAAGCGGCGGGTAGCTATGGCTACACCTTC. It codes for CASSEAAGSYGYTF. The V gene is TRBV2, the J gene TRBJ1-2; no definite D call. The germline V and J ends were trimmed by 0 bases and 4 bases, with 9 bases remaining between them. Germline V gene data show CDR1 as SNHLY and CDR2 as FYNNEI. The CDR3 has 14 residues.